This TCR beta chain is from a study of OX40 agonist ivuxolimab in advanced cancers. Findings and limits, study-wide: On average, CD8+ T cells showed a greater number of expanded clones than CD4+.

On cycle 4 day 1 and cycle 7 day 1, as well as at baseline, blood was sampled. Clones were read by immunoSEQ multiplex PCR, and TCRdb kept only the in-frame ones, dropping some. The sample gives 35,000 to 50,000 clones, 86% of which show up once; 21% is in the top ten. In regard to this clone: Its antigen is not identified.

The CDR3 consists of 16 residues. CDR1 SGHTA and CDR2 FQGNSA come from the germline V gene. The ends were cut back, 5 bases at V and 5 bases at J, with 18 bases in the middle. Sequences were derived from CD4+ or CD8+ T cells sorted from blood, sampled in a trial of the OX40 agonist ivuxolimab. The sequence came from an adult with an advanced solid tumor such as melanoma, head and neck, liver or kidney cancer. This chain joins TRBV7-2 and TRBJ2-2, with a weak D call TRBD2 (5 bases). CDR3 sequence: CASSETGSGQTGELFF. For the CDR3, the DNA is TGTGCCAGCAGCGAGACGGGGTCGGGTCAAACCGGGGAGCTGTTTTTT.